Below, 15 T cell receptor beta chains from the same sample are listed, as sequenced in a study of sequential checkpoint blockade in melanoma. Some clones are missing from TCRdb's copy, which holds only in-frame ones; the method was immunoSEQ multiplex PCR. The repertoire consists of 15,000 to 20,000 clones, with just under 75% occurring once and the leading ten covering 20%. The treatment here: randomized to nivolumab then ipilimumab (arm A) or the reverse (arm B). The input for sequencing was CD8+ T cells sorted from blood (inferred from file names), taken from a patient given nivolumab and ipilimumab in sequence. These receptor sequences come from a human donor with melanoma.

This chain connects TRBV27 to TRBJ1-1; TRBD1 might be the D (5 bases). Trimming cost V 1 base and J 8 bases, with 11 bases left between them. Germline CDR1 MNHEY, CDR2 SMNVEV (reference sequence). The CDR3 runs 13 residues. As DNA, the CDR3 is TGTGCCAGCAGTTTATTCAGGGAAGAGGAAGCTTTCTTT. Translation gives CASSLFREEEAFF.

The V gene is TRBV6-5, the J gene TRBJ2-7; TRBD1 agrees at 9 bases. Trimming took 5 bases from V and 5 from J; bases not matched to a gene: 7. Germline loops: CDR1 MNHEY, CDR2 SVGAGI. The CDR3 contains 14 residues. The DNA of the CDR3 is TGTGCCAGCAGTGGACGGGACAGGGCCGACGAGCAGTACTTC. Translated, it gives CASSGRDRADEQYF.

Details on this clone: At one end, the junction sequence differs from germline, possibly due to a read error. The rearrangement links TRBV7-7 to TRBJ2-7, with a possible D match to TRBD1 (6 bases). The CDR3 has 14 amino acids. The germline CDR1 and CDR2 sequences are SSHAT and FNYEAQ (reference sequence). The chain's CDR3 is CASSLVTGHGEQYF. For the CDR3, the DNA is TGTGCTAGCAGCTTAGTAACAGGGCACGGCGAGCAGTACTTC.

This clone was counted a single time. The chain carries TRBV6-5 and TRBJ1-6; 7 bases fit TRBD1. CDR3 length equals 13 residues. Germline trimming cut 8 bases from V and 6 bases from J; bases unmatched to any gene: 4. Germline CDR1 and CDR2: MNHEY and SVGAGI. CDR3: CASRRQGNSPLHF. Here the CDR3 DNA reads TGTGCCAGCCGTAGACAGGGTAATTCACCCCTCCACTTT.

This clone is classed as medium-sized. V gene TRBV5-1 combines with J gene TRBJ1-6; 8 nucleotides align to TRBD1. The germline gives CDR1 SGHRS, CDR2 YFSETQ. Losses at the gene ends were 4 bases for V and 4 bases for J; bases not matched to a gene: 7. The CDR3 runs to 16 residues. For the CDR3, the DNA is TGCGCCAGCAGCAGGGACAGGCAGGTGTATAATTCACCCCTCCACTTT. It specifies CASSRDRQVYNSPLHF. Looking up the rest from reference TRBV5-1 and TRBJ1-6 gives the full variable domain: KAGVTQTPRYLIKTRGQQVTLSCSPISGHRSVSWYQQTPGQGLQFLFEYFSETQRNKGNFPGRFSGRQFSNSRSEMNVSTLELGDSALYLCASSRDRQVYNSPLHFGNGTRLTVT.

The sample holds a few counts of this clone. The rearrangement joins TRBV27 to TRBJ2-2; TRBD1 agrees at 12 bases. The ends lost 9 bases at V and 3 bases at J; junction bases unmatched: 14. The CDR3 contains 18 residues. The germline CDR1 and CDR2 sequences are MNHEY and SMNVEV (reference sequence). CDR3 coding DNA: TGTGCCAGGGCCTCATCGGGACAGGGGGCGGGTGACACCGGGGAGCTGTTTTTT. It encodes CARASSGQGAGDTGELFF.

This clone was seen a few times. V is TRBV4-1 and J is TRBJ1-1; 9 bases map to TRBD1. The CDR3 is made up of 14 amino acids. The V gene's germline CDR1 is MGHRA and CDR2 YSYEKL. Trimming cost V 5 bases and J 2 bases; bases outside gene matches: 3. Here the CDR3 DNA reads TGCGCCAGCAGCTCACAGGGGGCAAACACTGAAGCTTTCTTT. Its translation is CASSSQGANTEAFF.

The rearrangement links TRBV4-1 to TRBJ2-7, with TRBD2 as a possible D gene (7 bases). The CDR3 is made up of 13 amino acids. The germline V gene encodes CDR1 MGHRA and CDR2 YSYEKL. V gave up 1 base and J gave up 6 bases, with 10 bases separating them. The CDR3 region is CASSQAGGREQYF. For the CDR3, the DNA is TGCGCCAGCAGCCAAGCCGGGGGGCGCGAGCAGTACTTC.

The CDR3 loop is CASSTGQFPSWNTEAFF. The CDR3 DNA reads as TGTGCCAGCAGTACCGGACAGTTTCCGAGCTGGAACACTGAAGCTTTCTTT. The gene calls are TRBV28 and TRBJ1-1, with D tentatively TRBD1 (6 bases). With 5 bases removed from V and 1 base from J, the gap between germline ends came to 20 bases. The CDR3 contains 17 residues. Germline CDR1 reads MDHEN; CDR2 reads SYDVKM.

The chain recombines TRBV7-8 with TRBJ2-7; 7 bases line up with TRBD1. The CDR3 has 16 residues. With V trimmed by 5 bases and J by 5 bases, 15 bases remained unmatched. CDR1 and CDR2 (germline): SGHVS, FQNEAQ. Here the CDR3 reads CASSHTNQQGSNEQYF. CDR3 DNA sequence: TGTGCCAGCAGCCATACTAACCAACAGGGGAGCAACGAGCAGTACTTC. Using reference TRBV7-8 and TRBJ2-7 for the parts outside the CDR3, the full variable domain is GAGVSQSPRYKVAKRGQDVALRCDPISGHVSLFWYQQALGQGPEFLTYFQNEAQLDKSGLPSDRFFAERPEGSVSTLKIQRTQQEDSAVYLCASSHTNQQGSNEQYFGPGTRLTVT.

The V call is TRBV18, the J call TRBJ2-7, with D maybe TRBD1 (5 bases). CDR3 size: 14 residues. CDR1 KGHSH and CDR2 LQKENI come from the germline V gene. Trimming left V 3 bases short and J 3 bases short, with 12 bases between. The CDR3 spells CASSPATALYEQYF. CDR3 coding DNA: TGTGCCAGCTCACCCGCGACAGCTCTCTACGAGCAGTACTTC. Filled out from reference TRBV18 and TRBJ2-7, the complete variable domain reads NAGVMQNPRHLVRRRGQEARLRCSPMKGHSHVYWYRQLPEEGLKFMVYLQKENIIDESGMPKERFSAEFPKEGPSILRIQQVVRGDSAAYFCASSPATALYEQYFGPGTRLTVT.

V usage is TRBV19 and J usage is TRBJ2-7; D call uncertain. This CDR3 region has 13 residues. Germline CDR1 and CDR2: LNHDA and SQIVND (reference sequence). Trimming removed 2 bases at V and 3 bases at J, with 8 bases between. CDR3 sequence reads: CASSIYTDYEQYF. CDR3 DNA: TGTGCCAGTAGTATATACACAGACTACGAGCAGTACTTC.

The rearrangement joins TRBV4-1 to TRBJ1-3, with 7 bases identical to TRBD1. Looked up from germline, CDR1 is MGHRA and CDR2 is YSYEKL. V shed 0 bases, J shed 7 bases, and the junction held 18 bases outside the gene matches. This CDR3 region has 19 residues. The CDR3: CASSQEFEDRALGENTIYF. The CDR3 coding sequence is TGCGCCAGCAGCCAAGAATTCGAAGACAGGGCCCTCGGAGAGAACACCATATATTTT.

This chain uses TRBV28 with TRBJ1-2, with 9 bases fitting TRBD1. The CDR3 is 16 amino acids. Germline assignment: CDR1 MDHEN and CDR2 SYDVKM. V was clipped by 2 bases and J by 3 bases; unmatched bases: 7. In DNA, the CDR3 is TGTGCCAGCAGTTTAAAAGTTCGGACAGGGGACTATGGCTACACCTTC. Translating it yields CASSLKVRTGDYGYTF.

The chain couples TRBV5-1 to TRBJ2-7, with D hard to call. Germline values: CDR1 SGHRS, CDR2 YFSETQ. The CDR3 extends over 14 amino acids. The V and J ends lost 2 bases and 5 bases respectively, with 14 bases between them. The CDR3 here is CASSFETSPDEQYF. The CDR3 region has the DNA TGCGCCAGCAGCTTCGAGACATCCCCGGACGAGCAGTACTTC.